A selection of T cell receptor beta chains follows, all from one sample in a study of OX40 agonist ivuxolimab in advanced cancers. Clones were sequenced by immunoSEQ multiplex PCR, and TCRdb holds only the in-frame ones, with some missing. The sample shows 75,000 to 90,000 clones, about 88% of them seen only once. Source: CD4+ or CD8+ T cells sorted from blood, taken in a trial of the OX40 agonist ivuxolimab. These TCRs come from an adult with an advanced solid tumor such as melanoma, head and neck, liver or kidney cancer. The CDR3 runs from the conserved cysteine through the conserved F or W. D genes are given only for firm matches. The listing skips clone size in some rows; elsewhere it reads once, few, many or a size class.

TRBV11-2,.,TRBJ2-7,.,TGTGCCAGCAGCTTAGATGGGTACATCCGGTACGAGCAGTACTTC,CASSLDGYIRYEQYF
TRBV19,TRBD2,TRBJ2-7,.,TGTGCCAGTAAACCTAGCGGGTCCTACGAGCAGTACTTC,CASKPSGSYEQYF
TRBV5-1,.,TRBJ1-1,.,TGCGCCAGCAGCCAAATGGACGGGGACACTGAAGCTTTCTTT,CASSQMDGDTEAFF
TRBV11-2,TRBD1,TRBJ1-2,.,TGTGCCAGCAGCCCGGACAGGGGGGAGGGTGGCTACACCTTC,CASSPDRGEGGYTF
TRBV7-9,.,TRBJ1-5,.,TGTGCCAGCAGCGCCGGAGGAGATCAGCCCCAGCATTTT,CASSAGGDQPQHF
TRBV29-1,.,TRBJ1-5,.,TGCAGCGTTGGGGGGGGACCTTATAGCAATCAGCCCCAGCATTTT,CSVGGGPYSNQPQHF
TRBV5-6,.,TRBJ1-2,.,TGTGCCAGCAGCCCAGGTCTTAACTATGGCTACACCTTC,CASSPGLNYGYTF
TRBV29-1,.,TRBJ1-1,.,TGCAGCGTACGGGGGCTTAGCACTGAAGCTTTCTTT,CSVRGLSTEAFF
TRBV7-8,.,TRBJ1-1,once,TGTGCCAGCAGTCTTACCTTCCCGAGCCCAAAGATGGCTTTCTTT,CASSLTFPSPKMAFF
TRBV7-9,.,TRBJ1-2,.,TGTGCCAGCAGCTTAGGGTCAGGGATCGCTAACTATGGCTACACCTTC,CASSLGSGIANYGYTF
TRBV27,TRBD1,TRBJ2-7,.,TGTGCCAGCGGACGGACAGGGTCCTACGAGCAGTACTTC,CASGRTGSYEQYF
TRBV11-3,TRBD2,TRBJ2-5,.,TGTGCCAGCAGCTCCTACCGTAGCGGGGGGCGGGTAGAGACCCAGTACTTC,CASSSYRSGGRVETQYF
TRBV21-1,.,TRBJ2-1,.,TGTGCCAGCAGCAAACCGGGGGGGGCGGGGTACCCCCAGGCTGAGCAGTTCTTC,CASSKPGGAGYPQAEQFF
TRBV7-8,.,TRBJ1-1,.,TGTGCCAGCAGCTCCTATAGGGCCCCGACAGCTTACACTGAAGCTTTCTTT,CASSSYRAPTAYTEAFF
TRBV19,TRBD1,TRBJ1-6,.,TGTGCCAGTAGCTTCGGGACAGGGGGACCTTCTAGCTCCTATAATTCACCCCTCCACTTT,CASSFGTGGPSSSYNSPLHF
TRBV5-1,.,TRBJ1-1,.,TGCGCCAGCAGCTTGGGGCGGGTAGACACTGAAGCTTTCTTT,CASSLGRVDTEAFF
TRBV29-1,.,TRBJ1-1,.,TGCAGCGTTGGCGGGGTCACTGAAGCTTTCTTT,CSVGGVTEAFF
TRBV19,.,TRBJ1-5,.,TGTGCCAGTAGTGCCAGGGAATTTCAGCCCCAGCATTTT,CASSAREFQPQHF
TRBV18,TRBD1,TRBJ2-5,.,TGTGCCAGCTCACCATTCGGACAGGGCCAAGAGACCCAGTACTTC,CASSPFGQGQETQYF
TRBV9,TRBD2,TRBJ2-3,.,TGTGCCAGCAGCCTTAGCGGGGTTGACCCAGATACGCAGTATTTT,CASSLSGVDPDTQYF
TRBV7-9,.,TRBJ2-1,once,TGTGCCAGCAGCTTAAGGGGTGGTAATGAGCAGTTCTTC,CASSLRGGNEQFF
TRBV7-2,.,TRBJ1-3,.,TGTGCCAGCAGCTTCCGCAGGGGCTCTGGAAACACCATATATTTT,CASSFRRGSGNTIYF
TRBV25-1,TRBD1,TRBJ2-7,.,TGTGCCAGCAGCCTGACAGGGAGATACGAGCAGTACTTC,CASSLTGRYEQYF
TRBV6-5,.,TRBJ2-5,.,TGTGCCAGCACCATTGGGGGGCGTGGGGAGACCCAGTACTTC,CASTIGGRGETQYF
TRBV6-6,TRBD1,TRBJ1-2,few,TGTGCCAGCAGTTATTCGGGACAGGACCTTAACTATGGCTACACCTTC,CASSYSGQDLNYGYTF
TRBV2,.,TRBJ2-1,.,TGTGCCAGCAAGAGTGCCCCCAACAATGAGCAGTTCTTC,CASKSAPNNEQFF
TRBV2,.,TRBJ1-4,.,TGTGCCAGCAGATTGAGACAGATTGATGAAAAACTGTTTTTT,CASRLRQIDEKLFF
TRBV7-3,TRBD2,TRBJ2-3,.,TGTGCCAGCAGCTTCCAAGCGGGGCGACACACAGATACGCAGTATTTT,CASSFQAGRHTDTQYF
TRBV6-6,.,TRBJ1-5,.,TGTGCCAGCAGTTATGAGGGTAGCAATCAGCCCCAGCATTTT,CASSYEGSNQPQHF
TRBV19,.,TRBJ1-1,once,TGTGCCAGTAGGAGTAACACTGAAGCTTTCTTT,CASRSNTEAFF
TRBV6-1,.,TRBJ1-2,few,TGTGCCAGCAGACCCGCCGGTGGGGAATCCTATGGCTACACCTTC,CASRPAGGESYGYTF
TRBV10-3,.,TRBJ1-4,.,TGTGCCATCAGTGAGGGACAAGGAACTAATGAAAAACTGTTTTTT,CAISEGQGTNEKLFF
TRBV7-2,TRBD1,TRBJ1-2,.,TGTGCCAGCAGCGCCCGGACAGGGGGCGGGATAAAAGGCTACACCTTC,CASSARTGGGIKGYTF
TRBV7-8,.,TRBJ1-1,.,TGTGCCAGCAGCTTGGGCGGGGGAGCTTTCTTT,CASSLGGGAFF
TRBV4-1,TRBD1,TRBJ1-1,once,TGCGCCAGCAGAAGAGTTGAATTACAGGGGGCGCCCACTGAAGCTTTCTTT,CASRRVELQGAPTEAFF
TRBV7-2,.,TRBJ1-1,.,TGTGCCAGCAGCAAAGCACCCAGGGTTACTGAAGCTTTCTTT,CASSKAPRVTEAFF
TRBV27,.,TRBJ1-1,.,TGTGCCAGCAGTTTCCTCGCCAACACTGAAGCTTTCTTT,CASSFLANTEAFF
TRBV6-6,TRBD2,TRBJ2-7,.,TGTGCCAGCAGTTACACCAGCGGGGGGGCATACGAGCAGTACTTC,CASSYTSGGAYEQYF
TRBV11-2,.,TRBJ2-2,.,TGTGCCAGCAGCCCCCGGAGCCCAAGTGGAACCGGGGAGCTGTTTTTT,CASSPRSPSGTGELFF
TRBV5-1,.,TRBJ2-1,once,TGCGCCAGCAGCTTATCCGGGAACGGCTTCAGCGATGAGCAGTTCTTC,CASSLSGNGFSDEQFF
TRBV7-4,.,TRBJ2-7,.,TGTGCCAGCAGCTTAGCCGGGATCTCCCACGAGCAGTACTTC,CASSLAGISHEQYF
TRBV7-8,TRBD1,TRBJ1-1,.,TGTGCCAGCAGCTTAGCGCTTGGGGCCGGGACAGGGTACACTGAAGCTTTCTTT,CASSLALGAGTGYTEAFF
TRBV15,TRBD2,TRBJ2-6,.,TGTGCCACCAGCAGAGATATGGGAGGGATGGGGGCCAACGTCCTGACTTTC,CATSRDMGGMGANVLTF